A single sample is the source of the 17 T cell receptor beta chains below, sequenced in a study of Ad26.COV2.S vaccination and SARS-CoV-2 variants. The assay was immunoSEQ multiplex PCR, and TCRdb's table has in-frame clones only and misses some. This table has fewer than 500,000 clones, 75% to 95% appearing once. Stated treatment: 15 to 20 received Ad26.COV2.S at low or high dose, single or two shots; five or six received placebo; per-sample allocation not given. Day 63 following the first vaccine or placebo injection was when the samples were taken. This specimen was peripheral blood, taken in a trial of Ad26.COV2.S vaccine versus placebo. Receptors were obtained from a person aged 18-65 years who received the Ad26.COV2.S COVID-19 vaccine or a placebo.

V and J are TRBV19 and TRBJ1-1; 9 nucleotides match TRBD1. The V segment lost 10 bases and the J segment 7 bases; nucleotides outside the gene matches: 19. The length of the CDR3 is 16 residues. Germline V gives CDR1 LNHDA, CDR2 SQIVND (reference sequence). CDR3 DNA sequence: TGTGCCACATACATAACCTCCGGGACAGGGATTGGTGAAGCTTTCTTT. This encodes CATYITSGTGIGEAFF.

The chain combines TRBV5-1 with TRBJ2-1, with D tentatively TRBD2 (6 bases). The germline V gene has CDR1 SGHRS and CDR2 YFSETQ. CDR3 length equals 16 residues. V gave up 0 bases and J gave up 4 bases, with 14 bases separating them. The CDR3, as DNA: TGCGCCAGCAGCTTGGGCTGGGCTAGCGCTTACAATGAGCAGTTCTTC. It codes for CASSLGWASAYNEQFF.

The chain employs TRBV7-9 and TRBJ1-3, with D unresolved. Per germline, CDR1 SEHNR and CDR2 FQNEAQ (reference sequence). The CDR3 extends over 15 amino acids. With 8 bases removed from V and 0 bases from J, the gap between germline ends came to 14 bases. Written as DNA, the CDR3 is TGTGCCAGCGGAGTTCAGTCCGGCTCTGGAAACACCATATATTTT. This sequence encodes CASGVQSGSGNTIYF. The full variable domain, with the rest looked up from reference TRBV7-9 and TRBJ1-3, is DTGVSQNPRHKITKRGQNVTFRCDPISEHNRLYWYRQTLGQGPEFLTYFQNEAQLEKSRLLSDRFSAERPKGSFSTLEIQRTEQGDSAMYLCASGVQSGSGNTIYFGEGSWLTVV.

Only a few counts were recorded for this clone. This rearrangement joins TRBV5-1 to TRBJ2-7; the match to TRBD2 covers 13 bases. V shed 3 bases and J 5 bases; nucleotides not matched to a gene: 2. Per the germline V gene, CDR1 is SGHRS and CDR2 is YFSETQ. The CDR3 contains 14 residues. CDR3 DNA: TGCGCCAGCAGCTCGGGGACTAGCGGGAACGAGCAGTACTTC. Protein: CASSSGTSGNEQYF.

The V gene is TRBV11-2, the J gene TRBJ2-7, with D possibly TRBD1 on 6 matching bases. The CDR3 runs 15 residues. Germline values: CDR1 SGHAT, CDR2 FQNNGV. V was cut by 0 bases and J by 3 bases, with 12 bases left in between. CDR3 amino acids: CASSLDGTSLYEQYF. The DNA of the CDR3 is TGTGCCAGCAGCTTAGATGGGACATCGCTCTACGAGCAGTACTTC.

V and J are TRBV7-9 and TRBJ2-1; TRBD2 matches at 11 bases. This CDR3 has 15 residues. Germline V lookup: CDR1 SEHNR, CDR2 FQNEAQ (reference sequence). The V segment lost 1 base and the J segment 5 bases; nucleotides outside the gene matches: 1. The DNA for the CDR3 is TGTGCCAGCAGCTTAGTACTAGCGGGAGACAATGAGCAGTTCTTC. Translated, it gives CASSLVLAGDNEQFF.

This clone showed up just once. The chain couples TRBV29-1 to TRBJ2-1, with 10 bases that match TRBD2. The CDR3 contains 13 residues. CDR1 is SQVTM and CDR2 is ANQGSEA in the germline V gene. V lost 4 bases and J lost 8; bases outside the gene matches: 5. The CDR3: CSVGLAGGHEQFF. The CDR3 DNA reads as TGCAGCGTTGGCTTAGCGGGAGGCCATGAGCAGTTCTTC.

This clone was seen only once. V gene TRBV19 combines with J gene TRBJ1-1; D unresolved. CDR1 and CDR2 from the germline V gene are LNHDA and SQIVND (reference sequence). V was shortened by 9 bases and J by 11 bases, with 22 bases between the two germline ends. This CDR3 contains 13 residues. The CDR3 DNA sequence: TGTGCCAGGCCAACTCCTCCTGTGTCGGGGGCTTTCTTT. Translated: CARPTPPVSGAFF.

This clone was detected once. The V gene is TRBV7-9, the J gene TRBJ1-6, with 9 positions matching TRBD1. This CDR3 spans 15 amino acids. CDR1 is SEHNR, CDR2 FQNEAQ, per germline (reference sequence). V lost 5 bases and J lost 10; bases outside the gene matches: 9. The CDR3 bases are TGTGCCAGCAGCGTACAGGGGGCTTCGGGGTCACCCCTCCACTTT. It yields the protein CASSVQGASGSPLHF.

The chain couples TRBV30 to TRBJ2-1; 10 bases agree with TRBD2. The CDR3 runs 18 residues. The germline CDR1 and CDR2 sequences are GTSNPN and SVGIG (reference sequence). V shed 0 bases and J 7 bases; nucleotides not matched to a gene: 15. CDR3 amino acids: CAWSVLTSGLRRGNEQFF. For the CDR3, the DNA is TGTGCCTGGAGTGTACTGACTAGCGGGCTCCGGCGGGGGAATGAGCAGTTCTTC.

The DNA of the CDR3 is TGTGCCAGCAGCTTAGTGGGGGGGGACCTTGAAAAACTGTTTTTT. This sequence encodes CASSLVGGDLEKLFF. V and J are TRBV7-2 and TRBJ1-4; D might be TRBD1 (5 bases). Trimming stripped 1 base from V and 7 bases from J, with 13 bases between. This CDR3 comprises 15 residues. Germline values: CDR1 SGHTA, CDR2 FQGNSA.

As to this clone: The same CDR3 can be traced to other DNA sequences in this sample. The chain has TRBV4-1 and TRBJ1-1; D uncertain. CDR3 size: 11 residues. Germline assignment: CDR1 MGHRA and CDR2 YSYEKL. The germline V and J ends were trimmed by 0 bases and 8 bases, with 4 bases remaining between them. The CDR3 spells CASSQDREAFF. Here the CDR3 DNA reads TGCGCCAGCAGCCAAGACAGGGAAGCTTTCTTT.

The CDR3 spells CATSRDGAGSDYGYTF. CDR3 DNA sequence: TGTGCCACCAGCAGAGATGGGGCAGGGTCGGACTATGGCTACACCTTC. The chain is built from TRBV15 and TRBJ1-2; tentatively, D is TRBD1 (5 bases). This CDR3 is built from 16 residues. V lost 0 bases, J lost 3 bases, and 14 bases lay in between. From germline, CDR1 is LNHNV and CDR2 YYDKDF (reference sequence).

This clone has just one count. The V and J genes are TRBV27 and TRBJ2-1, with 10 bases lining up with TRBD2. V trimming: 6 bases; J trimming: 6 bases; junction bases outside the gene matches: 11. This CDR3 is built from 16 residues. Germline loops: CDR1 MNHEY, CDR2 SMNVEV (reference sequence). The CDR3 sequence: CASSLGSSGRGNEQFF. The DNA of the CDR3 is TGTGCCAGCAGCCTGGGTTCCAGCGGGAGGGGCAATGAGCAGTTCTTC.

This clone was recorded only once. V is TRBV6-5 and J is TRBJ1-1, with unresolved D. Germline assignment: CDR1 MNHEY and CDR2 SVGAGI. Trimming pared 0 bases from V and 2 bases from J, leaving 10 bases between. This CDR3 is 15 amino acids long. This chain's CDR3 is CASSYSRTVNTEAFF. The CDR3 coding sequence is TGTGCCAGCAGTTACTCGAGAACGGTTAACACTGAAGCTTTCTTT.

V usage is TRBV29-1 and J usage is TRBJ2-1; 10 bases are shared with TRBD1. V lost 3 bases to trimming and J lost 6 bases; unmatched junction nucleotides: 5. This CDR3 spans 14 amino acids. The germline V gene encodes CDR1 SQVTM and CDR2 ANQGSEA. The CDR3 loop reads CSVDRGQGGNEQFF. For the CDR3, the DNA is TGCAGCGTTGACCGAGGACAGGGGGGCAATGAGCAGTTCTTC.

This clone was observed a handful of times. The chain carries TRBV30 and TRBJ2-7; D tentatively reads TRBD1 or TRBD2 (5 bases each). The CDR3 is made up of 13 amino acids. CDR1 is GTSNPN and CDR2 is SVGIG in the germline V gene (reference sequence). The V end was cut by 3 bases, the J end by 3 bases, with 12 bases between. The CDR3: CAWSGASVYEQYF. The CDR3 DNA is TGTGCCTGGAGCGGGGCGTCAGTCTACGAGCAGTACTTC.